Listed below are T cell receptor beta chains from one sample, sequenced in a study of vaccination and CD4 T cells after COVID-19. No cognate antigen is known for these TCRs. TCRdb re-called the PCR reads through MiXCR, storing one row per CDR3 protein. The table has some 17,000 distinct CDR3 sequences, roughly half seen once; the top ten hold 4.5% to 5.5%. The sequenced sample was CD4+ T cells from blood, cultured in vitro, obtained before SARS-CoV-2 vaccination. The receptors shown here come from a human donor who had recovered from COVID-19. The CDR3 runs from the conserved cysteine through the conserved F or W. Fields, in order: V gene, J gene, CDR3 protein.

v_call: TRBV5-1; j_call: TRBJ1-1; cdr3_aa: CASSLRQGAEAFF
v_call: TRBV6-2/TRBV6-3; j_call: TRBJ2-5; cdr3_aa: CASTLREVVRETQYF
v_call: TRBV7-9; j_call: TRBJ1-1; cdr3_aa: CASSSTGAAFF
v_call: TRBV6-1; j_call: TRBJ2-1; cdr3_aa: CAASTILYNEQFF
v_call: TRBV7-2; j_call: TRBJ1-2; cdr3_aa: CASSPGQGMSYNYGYTF
v_call: TRBV6-2/TRBV6-3; j_call: TRBJ1-5; cdr3_aa: CASRTNGESNQPQHF
v_call: TRBV6-4; j_call: TRBJ1-2; cdr3_aa: CASSAAPGPNYGYTF
v_call: TRBV19; j_call: TRBJ1-1; cdr3_aa: CASSPPGRRVSEAFF
v_call: TRBV7-3; j_call: TRBJ2-3; cdr3_aa: CASSLPGSDTQYF
v_call: TRBV12-3/TRBV12-4; j_call: TRBJ1-3; cdr3_aa: CASRSTGRDTIYF
v_call: TRBV28; j_call: TRBJ1-2; cdr3_aa: CASSFSANPRGMKYGYTF
v_call: TRBV24-1; j_call: TRBJ2-3; cdr3_aa: CATSGAGQGKGASTDTQYF
v_call: TRBV6-5; j_call: TRBJ2-7; cdr3_aa: CASSYALEYEQYF
v_call: TRBV11-2; j_call: TRBJ1-1; cdr3_aa: CASSLVGNTEAFF
v_call: TRBV12-3/TRBV12-4; j_call: TRBJ2-7; cdr3_aa: CASSLIKDWDYEQYF
v_call: TRBV10-1; j_call: TRBJ2-1; cdr3_aa: CASSESPGVYNEQFF
v_call: TRBV27; j_call: TRBJ2-3; cdr3_aa: CASSLGASTDTQYF
v_call: TRBV6-5; j_call: TRBJ1-2; cdr3_aa: CASSYRQGPGYTF
v_call: TRBV7-2; j_call: TRBJ2-5; cdr3_aa: CASSYPGAQETQYF
v_call: TRBV20-1; j_call: TRBJ1-5; cdr3_aa: CSARSNIGQGGEYSNQPQHF
v_call: TRBV19; j_call: TRBJ1-3; cdr3_aa: CASTDYSGNTIYF
v_call: TRBV6-5; j_call: TRBJ1-5; cdr3_aa: CASSLGQGNNQPQHF
v_call: TRBV20-1; j_call: TRBJ1-5; cdr3_aa: CSASRGTGQVQPQHF
v_call: TRBV20-1; j_call: TRBJ1-5; cdr3_aa: CSATGQPSNQPQHF
v_call: TRBV20-1; j_call: TRBJ2-7; cdr3_aa: CSASPGGTSGGKQYF
v_call: TRBV19; j_call: TRBJ1-2; cdr3_aa: CASSPQGTGRYGYTF
v_call: TRBV11-3; j_call: TRBJ1-5; cdr3_aa: CASSPGPGSNQPQHF
v_call: TRBV4-2; j_call: TRBJ2-3; cdr3_aa: CVSSLSSAGGGGDTQYF
v_call: TRBV19; j_call: TRBJ2-6; cdr3_aa: CASSIHARQPDSGANVLTF
v_call: TRBV6-1; j_call: TRBJ1-5; cdr3_aa: CASSESGYRGSNQPQHF
v_call: TRBV4-3; j_call: TRBJ1-1; cdr3_aa: CASSRALNTEAFF
v_call: TRBV7-2; j_call: TRBJ1-2; cdr3_aa: CASSLSPSYYGYTF
v_call: TRBV6-1; j_call: TRBJ1-4; cdr3_aa: CAGGDRGNEKLFF
v_call: TRBV6-1; j_call: TRBJ2-2; cdr3_aa: CASSIAGRVGELFF
v_call: TRBV7-8; j_call: TRBJ1-2; cdr3_aa: CASSLDRDGYGYTF
v_call: TRBV7-2; j_call: TRBJ2-1; cdr3_aa: CASSLEGTSGGIAYNEQFF
v_call: TRBV24-1; j_call: TRBJ2-1; cdr3_aa: CATSDGNPRGEQFF
v_call: TRBV20-1; j_call: TRBJ1-2; cdr3_aa: CRGGDRAEGYTF
v_call: TRBV6-2/TRBV6-3; j_call: TRBJ2-6; cdr3_aa: CASVRSSSSGANVLTF
v_call: TRBV7-2; j_call: TRBJ1-3; cdr3_aa: CASSFSSSGNTIYF
v_call: TRBV11-3; j_call: TRBJ2-2; cdr3_aa: CASSSGGIGELFF
v_call: TRBV6-1; j_call: TRBJ2-3; cdr3_aa: CASTAGYSTDTQYF
v_call: TRBV25-1; j_call: TRBJ2-5; cdr3_aa: CATTRQGRETQYF
v_call: TRBV6-5; j_call: TRBJ2-7; cdr3_aa: CASSLSTSGTRLREQYF
v_call: TRBV19; j_call: TRBJ1-5; cdr3_aa: CASSIRLAGDQPQHF
v_call: TRBV19; j_call: TRBJ1-2; cdr3_aa: CASSILGALVYGYTF
v_call: TRBV24-1; j_call: TRBJ2-5; cdr3_aa: CATSRRNQETQYF
v_call: TRBV7-2; j_call: TRBJ1-2; cdr3_aa: CASSLEGTTPRGYTF
v_call: TRBV7-2; j_call: TRBJ2-2; cdr3_aa: CASSFSQGPGELFF
v_call: TRBV6-5; j_call: TRBJ2-3; cdr3_aa: CASSYSGLLTDTQYF
v_call: TRBV20-1; j_call: TRBJ2-1; cdr3_aa: CSATDRRSYNEQFF
v_call: TRBV7-2; j_call: TRBJ2-7; cdr3_aa: CASSKDRTYEQYF
v_call: TRBV7-8; j_call: TRBJ1-5; cdr3_aa: CASSAQQGRGNQPQHF
v_call: TRBV20-1; j_call: TRBJ2-3; cdr3_aa: CSARISTQYF
v_call: TRBV27; j_call: TRBJ2-2; cdr3_aa: CASSLLRVGTGELFF
v_call: TRBV24-1; j_call: TRBJ2-7; cdr3_aa: CATRGPLGRSYEQYF
v_call: TRBV20-1; j_call: TRBJ1-1; cdr3_aa: CSATTGRAEAFF
v_call: TRBV6-1; j_call: TRBJ2-2; cdr3_aa: CASRRTPGASNTGELFF
v_call: TRBV19; j_call: TRBJ1-5; cdr3_aa: CASSMPGGGQPQHF
v_call: TRBV7-2; j_call: TRBJ2-7; cdr3_aa: CASSLRGTYEQYF